This T cell receptor beta chain is drawn from a study of T cells in Graves' hyperthyroidism and ophthalmopathy. Study-wide results and limits: Stable hyperthyroidism was told apart from ophthalmopathy by a model built on 13 V-J features.

There are many counts of this clonotype. Its specificity is unknown. Patients were excluded because of uncontrolled infection, other autoimmune disease, pregnancy or lactation. Amplification targeted TCR beta CDR3 regions from RNA transcripts. Primed by the HTBI set, a first-round RT-PCR was run on the TCR CDR3. MiXCR, run by TCRdb on the multiplex PCR reads, gives a single entry per CDR3 protein. This table has roughly 500,000 distinct CDR3 sequences, 46% appearing once. This TCR was recovered from an adult woman with Graves' disease, either hyperthyroidism or ophthalmopathy (not recorded which). Sequencing was performed on peripheral blood or thyroid tissue (not recorded which).

The CDR3 bases are TGTGCCAGCAGTCAGGGACAGGGTTTTTATGGCTACACCTTC. It specifies CASSQGQGFYGYTF. This chain uses TRBV27 with TRBJ1-2, with TRBD1 identical over 9 bases. V shed 5 bases and J 5 bases; nucleotides not matched to a gene: 6. The length of the CDR3 is 14 residues. Per germline, CDR1 MNHEY and CDR2 SMNVEV (reference sequence).